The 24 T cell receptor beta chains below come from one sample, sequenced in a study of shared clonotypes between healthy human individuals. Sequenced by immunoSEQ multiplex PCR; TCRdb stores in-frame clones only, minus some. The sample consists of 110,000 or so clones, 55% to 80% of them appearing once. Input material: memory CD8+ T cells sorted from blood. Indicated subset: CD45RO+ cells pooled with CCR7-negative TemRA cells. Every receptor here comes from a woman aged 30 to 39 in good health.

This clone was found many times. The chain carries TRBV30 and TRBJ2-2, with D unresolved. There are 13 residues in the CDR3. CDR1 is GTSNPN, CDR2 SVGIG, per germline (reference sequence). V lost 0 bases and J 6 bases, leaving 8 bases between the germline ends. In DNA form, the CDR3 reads TGTGCCTGGAGTGTGGATGGGGCCGGGGAGCTGTTTTTT. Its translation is CAWSVDGAGELFF.

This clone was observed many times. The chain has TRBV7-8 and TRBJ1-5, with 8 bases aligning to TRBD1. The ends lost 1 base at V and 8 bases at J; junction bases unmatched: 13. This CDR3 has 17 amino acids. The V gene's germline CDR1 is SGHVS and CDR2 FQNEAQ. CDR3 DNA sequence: TGTGCCAGCAGCTTAGACCGGACAGGGATTTGTATCGAGCCCCAGCATTTT. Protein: CASSLDRTGICIEPQHF.

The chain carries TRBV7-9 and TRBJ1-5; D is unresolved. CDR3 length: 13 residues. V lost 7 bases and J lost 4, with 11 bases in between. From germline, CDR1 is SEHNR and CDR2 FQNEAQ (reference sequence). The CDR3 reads CASTGEGNQPQHF. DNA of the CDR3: TGTGCCAGCACGGGAGAAGGTAATCAGCCCCAGCATTTT.

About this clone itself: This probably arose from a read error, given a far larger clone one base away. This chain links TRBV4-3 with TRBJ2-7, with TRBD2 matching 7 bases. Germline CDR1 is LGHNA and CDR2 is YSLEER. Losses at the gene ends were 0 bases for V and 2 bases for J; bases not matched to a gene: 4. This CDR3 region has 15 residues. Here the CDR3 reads CASSQDLAEAYEQYF. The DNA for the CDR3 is TGCGCCAGCAGCCAAGATCTAGCGGAAGCCTACGAGCAGTACTTC.

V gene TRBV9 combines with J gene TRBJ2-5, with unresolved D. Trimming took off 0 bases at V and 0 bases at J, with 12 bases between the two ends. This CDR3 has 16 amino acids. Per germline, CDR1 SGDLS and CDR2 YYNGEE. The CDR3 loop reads CASSVGAMGYQETQYF. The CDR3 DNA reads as TGTGCCAGCAGCGTAGGAGCGATGGGGTACCAAGAGACCCAGTACTTC. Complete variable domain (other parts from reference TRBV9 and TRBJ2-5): DSGVTQTPKHLITATGQRVTLRCSPRSGDLSVYWYQQSLDQGLQFLIQYYNGEERAKGNILERFSAQQFPDLHSELNLSSLELGDSALYFCASSVGAMGYQETQYFGPGTRLLVL.

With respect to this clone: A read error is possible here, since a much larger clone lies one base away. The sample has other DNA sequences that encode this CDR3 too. DNA of the CDR3: TGCGCCAGCAGCTCGGAACTAGCGGCCTACAATGAGCAGTTCTTC. Its translation is CASSSELAAYNEQFF. This rearrangement joins TRBV5-1 to TRBJ2-1, with 8 positions matching TRBD2. The CDR3 spans 15 residues. The V segment lost 3 bases and the J segment 2 bases; nucleotides outside the gene matches: 4. Germline CDR1 SGHRS, CDR2 YFSETQ.

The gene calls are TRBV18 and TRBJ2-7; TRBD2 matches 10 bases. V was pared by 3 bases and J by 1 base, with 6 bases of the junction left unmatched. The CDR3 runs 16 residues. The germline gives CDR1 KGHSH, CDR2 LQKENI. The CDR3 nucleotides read TGTGCCAGCTCACCGAAACCGGGACTAGCGTCCTACGAGCAGTACTTC. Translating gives CASSPKPGLASYEQYF.

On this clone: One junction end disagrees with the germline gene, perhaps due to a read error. The CDR3 DNA sequence: TGTGTCAGTACTAACGGACCGACCCCCGACACTGAAGCTTTCTTT. Amino acids: CVSTNGPTPDTEAFF. The chain is built from TRBV19 and TRBJ1-1; D remains unclear. Germline values: CDR1 LNHDA, CDR2 SQIVND (reference sequence). This CDR3 contains 15 residues.

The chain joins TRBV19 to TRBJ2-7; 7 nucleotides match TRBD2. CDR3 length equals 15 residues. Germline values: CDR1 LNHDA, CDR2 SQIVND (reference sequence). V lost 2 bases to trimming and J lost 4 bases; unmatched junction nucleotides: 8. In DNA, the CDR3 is TGTGCCAGTAGTATACGCCTAGCGGATCATTACGAGCAGTACTTC. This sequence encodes CASSIRLADHYEQYF.

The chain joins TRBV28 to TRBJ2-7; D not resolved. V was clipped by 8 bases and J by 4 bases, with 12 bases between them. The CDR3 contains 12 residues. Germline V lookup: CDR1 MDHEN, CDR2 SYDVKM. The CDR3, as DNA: TGTGCCAGCGGTCTCGCCAATTACGAGCAGTACTTC. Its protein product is CASGLANYEQYF.

The CDR3 reads CASRPPFQENYEQYF. The CDR3 nucleotides read TGTGCCAGCAGGCCCCCCTTTCAGGAGAACTACGAGCAGTACTTC. The chain couples TRBV7-9 to TRBJ2-5; D uncertain. The DNA end favors TRBJ2-7, so the J call may be wrong. CDR3 length: 15 amino acids. Germline CDR1 and CDR2: SEHNR and FQNEAQ (reference sequence).

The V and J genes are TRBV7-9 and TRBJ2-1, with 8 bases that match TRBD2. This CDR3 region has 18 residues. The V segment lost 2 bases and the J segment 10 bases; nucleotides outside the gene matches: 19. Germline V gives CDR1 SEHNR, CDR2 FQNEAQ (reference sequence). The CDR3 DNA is TGTGCCAGCAGCTTACCACTATCCGGGACTAGTCGGAGAGGGGAGCAGTTCTTC. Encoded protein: CASSLPLSGTSRRGEQFF.

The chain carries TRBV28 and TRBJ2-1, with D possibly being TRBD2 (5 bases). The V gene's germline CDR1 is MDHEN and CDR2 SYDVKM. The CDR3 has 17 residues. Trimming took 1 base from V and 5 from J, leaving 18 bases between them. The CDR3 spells CASSLFPLRGRDNEQFF. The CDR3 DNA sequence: TGTGCCAGCAGTTTATTCCCCCTCCGGGGTCGGGACAATGAGCAGTTCTTC. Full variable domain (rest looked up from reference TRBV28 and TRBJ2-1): DVKVTQSSRYLVKRTGEKVFLECVQDMDHENMFWYRQDPGLGLRLIYFSYDVKMKEKGDIPEGYSVSREKKERFSLILESASTNQTSMYLCASSLFPLRGRDNEQFFGPGTRLTVL.

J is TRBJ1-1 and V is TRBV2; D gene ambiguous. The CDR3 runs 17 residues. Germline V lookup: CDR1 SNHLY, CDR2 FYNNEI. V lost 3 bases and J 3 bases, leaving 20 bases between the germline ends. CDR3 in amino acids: CASSDKGVAALHTEAFF. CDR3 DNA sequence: TGTGCCAGCAGTGACAAGGGTGTAGCGGCTCTGCACACTGAAGCTTTCTTT.

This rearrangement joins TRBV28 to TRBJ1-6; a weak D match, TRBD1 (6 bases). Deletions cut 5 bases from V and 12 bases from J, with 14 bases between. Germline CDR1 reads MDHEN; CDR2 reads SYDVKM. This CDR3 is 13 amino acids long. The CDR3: CASSPTRTEPLHF. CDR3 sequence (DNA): TGTGCCAGCAGTCCAACCCGGACAGAACCCCTCCACTTT.

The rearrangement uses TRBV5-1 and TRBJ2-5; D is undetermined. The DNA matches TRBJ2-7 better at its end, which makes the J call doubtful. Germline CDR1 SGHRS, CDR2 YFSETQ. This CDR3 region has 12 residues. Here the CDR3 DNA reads TGCGCCAGCAGGGACCGTTCCTACGAGCAGTACTTC. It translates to CASRDRSYEQYF.

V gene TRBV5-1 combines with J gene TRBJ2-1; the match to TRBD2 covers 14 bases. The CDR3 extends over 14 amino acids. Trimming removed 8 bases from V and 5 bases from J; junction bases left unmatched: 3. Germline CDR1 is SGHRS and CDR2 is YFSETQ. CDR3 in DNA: TGCGCCAGTACGGGACTAGCGGGAGACAATGAGCAGTTCTTC. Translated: CASTGLAGDNEQFF. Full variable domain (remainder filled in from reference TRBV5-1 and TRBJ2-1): KAGVTQTPRYLIKTRGQQVTLSCSPISGHRSVSWYQQTPGQGLQFLFEYFSETQRNKGNFPGRFSGRQFSNSRSEMNVSTLELGDSALYLCASTGLAGDNEQFFGPGTRLTVL.

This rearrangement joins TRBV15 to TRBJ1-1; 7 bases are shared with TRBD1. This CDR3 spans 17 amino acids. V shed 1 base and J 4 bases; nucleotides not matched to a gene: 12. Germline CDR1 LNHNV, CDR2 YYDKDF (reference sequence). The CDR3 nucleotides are TGTGCCACCAGCAGAGGGTTGAGGGGGCGCTTGGGCACTGAAGCTTTCTTT. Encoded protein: CATSRGLRGRLGTEAFF.

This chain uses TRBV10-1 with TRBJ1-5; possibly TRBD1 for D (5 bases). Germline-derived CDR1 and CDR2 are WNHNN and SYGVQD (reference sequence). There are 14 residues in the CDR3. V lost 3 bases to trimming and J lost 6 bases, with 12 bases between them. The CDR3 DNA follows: TGCGCCAGCAGTGAAGGAATGAGGGGTCAGCCCCAGCATTTT. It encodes CASSEGMRGQPQHF.

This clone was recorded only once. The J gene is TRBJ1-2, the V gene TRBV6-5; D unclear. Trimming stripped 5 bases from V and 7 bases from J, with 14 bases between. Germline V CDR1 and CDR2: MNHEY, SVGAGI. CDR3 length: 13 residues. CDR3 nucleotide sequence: TGTGCCAGCAGTAACCCAGTAGTGGGTGGCTACACCTTC. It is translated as CASSNPVVGGYTF.

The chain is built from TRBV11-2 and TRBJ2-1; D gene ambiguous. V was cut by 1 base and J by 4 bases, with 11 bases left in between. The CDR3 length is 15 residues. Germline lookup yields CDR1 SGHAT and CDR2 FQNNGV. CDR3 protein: CASSLARTGYNEQFF. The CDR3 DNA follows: TGTGCCAGCAGCTTAGCTCGGACCGGGTACAATGAGCAGTTCTTC.

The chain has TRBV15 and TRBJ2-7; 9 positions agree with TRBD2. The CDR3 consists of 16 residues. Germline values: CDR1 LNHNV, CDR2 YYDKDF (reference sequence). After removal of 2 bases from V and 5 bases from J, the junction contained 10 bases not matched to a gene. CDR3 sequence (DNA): TGTGCCACCAGCAGATCCCTAGCGGGAAGTCTCCACGAGCAGTACTTC. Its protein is CATSRSLAGSLHEQYF.

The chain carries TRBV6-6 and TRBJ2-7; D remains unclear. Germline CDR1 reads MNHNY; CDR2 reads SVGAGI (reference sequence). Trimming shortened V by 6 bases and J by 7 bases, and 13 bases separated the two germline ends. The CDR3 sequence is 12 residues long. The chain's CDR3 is CASSLLLGEQYF. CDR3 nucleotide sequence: TGTGCCAGCAGCCTTCTTCTGGGAGAGCAGTACTTC.

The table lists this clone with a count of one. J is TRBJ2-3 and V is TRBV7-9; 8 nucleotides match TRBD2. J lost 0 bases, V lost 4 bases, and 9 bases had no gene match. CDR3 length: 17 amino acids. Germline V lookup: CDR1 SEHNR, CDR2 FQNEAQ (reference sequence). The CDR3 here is CASSSRGSGVSTDTQYF. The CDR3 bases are TGTGCCAGCAGCTCCAGGGGTAGCGGGGTTAGCACAGATACGCAGTATTTT.